This T cell receptor beta chain was identified during a study of regulatory T cells in long-lasting Graves disease. Described time point: newly diagnosed GD, antithyroid drugs for less than 3 months. Extracted PBMC RNA gave rise to the TCR library. General study findings and limits: Persistent-disease Graves' patients showed less TCR diversity than new cases. Segments TRBV28, TRBJ1-2 and TRBJ2-5 showed preferential usage in persistent disease.

To note about this clonotype: The antigen is not known. A much larger clonotype is one base distant, so this may be a read error.

Sequencing libraries for TCR beta were prepared with iRepertoire HTBI primers and Arm-PCR of CDR3 regions. TCRdb re-called the multiplex PCR reads through MiXCR, storing one row per CDR3 protein. The table lists some 500,000 distinct CDR3 sequences, 16% of them singletons, with around 25% in the top ten. In germline, CDR1 is MGHRA, CDR2 YSYEKL. This CDR3 region has 14 residues. This sample also belongs to another study, concerning T cells in Graves' hyperthyroidism and ophthalmopathy. As that study records: Every diagnosis used clinical symptoms, serum thyroxine and TRAb, thyroid ultrasound and orbital computed tomography. Progression to ophthalmopathy was predicted a median of approximately seven months early.

V gene TRBV4-1 combines with J gene TRBJ1-2, with 9 positions matching TRBD1. The input for sequencing was peripheral blood mononuclear cells (PBMCs), taken at new diagnosis, from a patient treated with antithyroid drugs. This clonotype was sampled from a woman aged 35-65 years with Graves disease. In DNA, the CDR3 is TGCGCCGGCAGTTCACAGGGGGCGCATCTTGGCTACACCTTC. It codes for CAGSSQGAHLGYTF.